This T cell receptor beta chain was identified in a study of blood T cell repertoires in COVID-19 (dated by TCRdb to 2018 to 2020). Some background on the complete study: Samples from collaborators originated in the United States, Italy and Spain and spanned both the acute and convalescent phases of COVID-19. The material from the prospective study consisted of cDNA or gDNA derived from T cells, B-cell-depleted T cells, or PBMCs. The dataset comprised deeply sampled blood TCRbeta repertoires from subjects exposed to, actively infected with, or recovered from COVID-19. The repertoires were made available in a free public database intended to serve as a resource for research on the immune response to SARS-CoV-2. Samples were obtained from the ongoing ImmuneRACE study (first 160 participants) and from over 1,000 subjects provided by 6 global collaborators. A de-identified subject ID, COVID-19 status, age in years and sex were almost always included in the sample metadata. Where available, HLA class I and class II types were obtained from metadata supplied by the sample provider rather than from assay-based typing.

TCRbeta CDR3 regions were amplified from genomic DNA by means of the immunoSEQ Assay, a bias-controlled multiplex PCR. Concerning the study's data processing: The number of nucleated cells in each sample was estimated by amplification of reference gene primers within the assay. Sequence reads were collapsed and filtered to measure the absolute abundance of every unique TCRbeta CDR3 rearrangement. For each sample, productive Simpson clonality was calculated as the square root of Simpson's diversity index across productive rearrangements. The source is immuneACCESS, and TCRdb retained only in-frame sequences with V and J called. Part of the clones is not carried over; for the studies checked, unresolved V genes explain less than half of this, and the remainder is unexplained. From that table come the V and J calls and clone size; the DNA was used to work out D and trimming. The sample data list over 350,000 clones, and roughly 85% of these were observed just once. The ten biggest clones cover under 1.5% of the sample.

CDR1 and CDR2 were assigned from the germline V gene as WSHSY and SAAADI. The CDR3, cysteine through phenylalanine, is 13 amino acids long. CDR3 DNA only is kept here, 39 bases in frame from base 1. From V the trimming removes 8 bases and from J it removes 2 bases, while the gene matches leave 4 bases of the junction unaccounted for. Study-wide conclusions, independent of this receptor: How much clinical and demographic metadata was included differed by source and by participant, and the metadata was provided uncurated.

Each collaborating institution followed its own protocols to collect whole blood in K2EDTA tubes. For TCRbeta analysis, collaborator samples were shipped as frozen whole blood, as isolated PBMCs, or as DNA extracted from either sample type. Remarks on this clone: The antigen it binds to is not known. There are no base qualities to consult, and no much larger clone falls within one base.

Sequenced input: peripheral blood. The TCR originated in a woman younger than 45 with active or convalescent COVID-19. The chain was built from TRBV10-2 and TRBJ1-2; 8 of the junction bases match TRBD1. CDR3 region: CASGTGGNYGYTF. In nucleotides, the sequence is TGCGCCAGCGGGACAGGCGGCAACTATGGCTACACCTTC.